What follows describes a single T cell receptor (beta chain). This record comes from a study of blood T cell repertoires in COVID-19. The overall study: The cDNA or gDNA used as material had been derived from T cells, B-cell-depleted T cells, or PBMCs.

The study counted Cohort 3 donors as recovered given two negative PCRs, clearance, or symptom resolution. Profiled with immunoSEQ multiplex PCR; TCRdb holds only in-frame clones, not every one. The sample carries around 300,000 clones, 80% to 90% recorded once. This CDR3 has 14 amino acids. V lost 3 bases, J lost 2 bases, and 3 bases stayed unmatched. CDR1 is LNHDA and CDR2 is SQIVND in the germline V gene (reference sequence). The material sequenced was PBMCs or T cells enriched from blood (not recorded which). J is TRBJ2-7 and V is TRBV19, with TRBD1 matching over 8 bases. The receptor was isolated from a man in his thirties or forties who had recovered from COVID-19. The DNA of the CDR3 is TGTGCCAGTAGTATTCCAGGGGGCCCCTACGAGCAGTACTTC. Residues: CASSIPGGPYEQYF.